The rows below give T cell receptor beta chains drawn from one sample of a study of blood T cell repertoires in COVID-19. Using immunoSEQ multiplex PCR, the repertoire was profiled, and TCRdb retains in-frame clones only, with some absent. The sample yields around 150,000 clones, about nine tenths seen once. Material for sequencing was peripheral blood. These receptors all stem from a man between 45 and 60 years old with active or convalescent COVID-19. CDR3s include the opening cysteine and the closing phenylalanine or tryptophan. The order of the fields is D gene, clone size, J gene, V gene, CDR3 protein, CDR3 DNA. D genes are given only for firm matches. A clone size is listed for some rows: how often the clone was seen (once, few, many), or a class if it is expanded.

d_gene: TRBD1; abundance: few; j_gene: TRBJ1-6; v_gene: TRBV27; CDR3aa: CASRGPGGTGSSPLHF; CDR3nt: TGTGCCAGCAGGGGCCCCGGGGGGACAGGGTCTTCACCCCTCCACTTT
d_gene: TRBD1; abundance: .; j_gene: TRBJ1-1; v_gene: TRBV19; CDR3aa: CASRGQGNTEAFF; CDR3nt: TGTGCCAGTAGGGGACAGGGAAACACTGAAGCTTTCTTT
d_gene: TRBD2; abundance: .; j_gene: TRBJ2-7; v_gene: TRBV19; CDR3aa: CASSLLHGGGTYEQYF; CDR3nt: TGTGCCAGTAGTCTCCTCCATGGGGGGGGGACCTACGAGCAGTACTTC
d_gene: TRBD2; abundance: .; j_gene: TRBJ2-1; v_gene: TRBV7-3; CDR3aa: CASSLGRNRADQLAGVHNEQFF; CDR3nt: TGTGCCAGCAGCTTGGGCCGGAACCGGGCCGATCAACTAGCGGGAGTCCACAATGAGCAGTTCTTC
d_gene: .; abundance: .; j_gene: TRBJ2-3; v_gene: TRBV5-1; CDR3aa: CASSLDRGTDTQYF; CDR3nt: TGCGCCAGCAGCTTGGACAGGGGCACAGATACGCAGTATTTT
d_gene: TRBD2; abundance: .; j_gene: TRBJ2-3; v_gene: TRBV3-1/TRBV3-2; CDR3aa: CASRLRAGEGDTQYF; CDR3nt: TGTGCCAGCAGATTACGGGCGGGAGAGGGAGATACGCAGTATTTT
d_gene: .; abundance: once; j_gene: TRBJ2-3; v_gene: TRBV5-4; CDR3aa: CASSLPGFSTDTQYF; CDR3nt: TGTGCCAGCAGCTTACCGGGGTTTAGCACAGATACGCAGTATTTT
d_gene: TRBD2; abundance: .; j_gene: TRBJ2-1; v_gene: TRBV6-2/TRBV6-3; CDR3aa: CASSYQGLAGVDEQFF; CDR3nt: TGTGCCAGCAGTTACCAGGGACTAGCGGGAGTTGATGAGCAGTTCTTC
d_gene: TRBD1; abundance: once; j_gene: TRBJ1-5; v_gene: TRBV19; CDR3aa: CASTDDRVGQPQHF; CDR3nt: TGTGCCAGTACCGACGACAGGGTAGGGCAGCCCCAGCATTTT
d_gene: .; abundance: .; j_gene: TRBJ2-7; v_gene: TRBV4-3; CDR3aa: CASSQAATGDSYEQYF; CDR3nt: TGCGCCAGCAGCCAAGCCGCAACAGGAGACTCCTACGAGCAGTACTTC
d_gene: TRBD2; abundance: .; j_gene: TRBJ2-7; v_gene: TRBV5-1; CDR3aa: CASSLTAGETYEQYF; CDR3nt: TGCGCCAGCAGCTTGACAGCGGGGGAGACCTACGAGCAGTACTTC
d_gene: .; abundance: .; j_gene: TRBJ2-7; v_gene: TRBV30; CDR3aa: CAWSEGRYEQYF; CDR3nt: TGTGCCTGGAGTGAAGGGAGGTACGAGCAGTACTTC
d_gene: TRBD1; abundance: .; j_gene: TRBJ1-2; v_gene: TRBV4-1; CDR3aa: CASSQLTGGENYGYTF; CDR3nt: TGCGCCAGCAGCCAACTTACAGGGGGGGAGAACTATGGCTACACCTTC
d_gene: .; abundance: .; j_gene: TRBJ2-5; v_gene: TRBV20-1; CDR3aa: CSAKRETQYF; CDR3nt: TGCAGTGCTAAGCGGGAGACCCAGTACTTC
d_gene: TRBD1; abundance: .; j_gene: TRBJ2-1; v_gene: TRBV6-4; CDR3aa: CASSDFGGQGAGEQFF; CDR3nt: TGTGCCAGCAGTGACTTCGGGGGACAGGGGGCCGGTGAGCAGTTCTTC
d_gene: TRBD2; abundance: .; j_gene: TRBJ2-2; v_gene: TRBV9; CDR3aa: CASSPSGSGTGELFF; CDR3nt: TGTGCCAGCAGTCCTAGCGGGTCAGGCACCGGGGAGCTGTTTTTT
d_gene: TRBD2; abundance: once; j_gene: TRBJ2-5; v_gene: TRBV4-2; CDR3aa: CASSQDPAGFQETQYF; CDR3nt: TGTGCCAGCAGCCAAGATCCAGCGGGATTCCAAGAGACCCAGTACTTC
d_gene: TRBD1; abundance: once; j_gene: TRBJ2-7; v_gene: TRBV5-4; CDR3aa: CASSPGTVSSYEQYF; CDR3nt: TGTGCCAGCAGCCCTGGGACAGTGAGCTCCTACGAGCAGTACTTC
d_gene: .; abundance: once; j_gene: TRBJ2-4; v_gene: TRBV4-3; CDR3aa: CASSQTTGNIQYF; CDR3nt: TGCGCCAGCAGCCAGACTACCGGGAACATTCAGTACTTC
d_gene: .; abundance: .; j_gene: TRBJ1-4; v_gene: TRBV5-5; CDR3aa: CASSQTVATNEKLFF; CDR3nt: TGTGCCAGCAGCCAAACAGTCGCAACTAATGAAAAACTGTTTTTT
d_gene: .; abundance: once; j_gene: TRBJ1-1; v_gene: TRBV2; CDR3aa: CASSEATGRVDTEAFF; CDR3nt: TGTGCCAGCAGTGAAGCGACGGGTCGCGTGGACACTGAAGCTTTCTTT
d_gene: TRBD1; abundance: few; j_gene: TRBJ1-2; v_gene: TRBV24-1; CDR3aa: CATSGGGRGYTF; CDR3nt: TGTGCCACCAGTGGAGGGGGCCGTGGCTACACCTTC
d_gene: TRBD1; abundance: .; j_gene: TRBJ1-5; v_gene: TRBV18; CDR3aa: CASSADRGALGPQHF; CDR3nt: TGTGCCAGCTCAGCCGACAGGGGTGCCCTGGGGCCCCAGCATTTT
d_gene: .; abundance: .; j_gene: TRBJ2-7; v_gene: TRBV7-2; CDR3aa: CASSLNRQTYEQYF; CDR3nt: TGTGCCAGCAGCTTAAACCGTCAGACCTACGAGCAGTACTTC
d_gene: .; abundance: few; j_gene: TRBJ2-3; v_gene: TRBV9; CDR3aa: CASSPSTSTSTDTQYF; CDR3nt: TGTGCCAGCAGCCCTTCCACGTCAACTAGCACAGATACGCAGTATTTT
d_gene: TRBD1; abundance: .; j_gene: TRBJ1-3; v_gene: TRBV5-1; CDR3aa: CASSLGTGSSGNTIYF; CDR3nt: TGCGCCAGCAGCTTGGGGACAGGAAGCTCTGGAAACACCATATATTTT
d_gene: TRBD1; abundance: .; j_gene: TRBJ1-4; v_gene: TRBV7-2; CDR3aa: CASSIRRGLDEKLFF; CDR3nt: TGTGCCAGCAGCATCCGCAGGGGGCTTGACGAAAAACTGTTTTTT
d_gene: TRBD1; abundance: .; j_gene: TRBJ2-5; v_gene: TRBV24-1; CDR3aa: CATSGSGTGTQETQYF; CDR3nt: TGTGCCACCAGTGGCTCCGGGACAGGGACGCAAGAGACCCAGTACTTC
d_gene: TRBD2; abundance: .; j_gene: TRBJ2-7; v_gene: TRBV5-1; CDR3aa: CASSLVAGGSREQYF; CDR3nt: TGCGCCAGCAGCTTGGTGGCCGGCGGGAGTCGCGAGCAGTACTTC
d_gene: TRBD1; abundance: .; j_gene: TRBJ1-2; v_gene: TRBV19; CDR3aa: CASSIRGLQGSNKDGYTF; CDR3nt: TGTGCCAGTAGTATTCGCGGGCTACAGGGGTCAAACAAAGATGGCTACACCTTC
d_gene: .; abundance: .; j_gene: TRBJ1-5; v_gene: TRBV15; CDR3aa: CATSRTVNSNQPQHF; CDR3nt: TGTGCCACCAGCAGGACAGTTAATAGCAATCAGCCCCAGCATTTT
d_gene: TRBD2; abundance: .; j_gene: TRBJ2-1; v_gene: TRBV11-3; CDR3aa: CASSLAGEYYNEQFF; CDR3nt: TGTGCCAGCAGCCTAGCGGGAGAGTATTACAATGAGCAGTTCTTC
d_gene: TRBD1; abundance: .; j_gene: TRBJ1-2; v_gene: TRBV2; CDR3aa: CASREDRGGYGYTF; CDR3nt: TGTGCCAGCAGAGAAGACAGGGGCGGCTATGGCTACACCTTC
d_gene: .; abundance: once; j_gene: TRBJ2-7; v_gene: TRBV19; CDR3aa: CASSIDGNSYEQYF; CDR3nt: TGTGCCAGTAGTATTGATGGCAACTCCTACGAGCAGTACTTC
d_gene: .; abundance: .; j_gene: TRBJ2-7; v_gene: TRBV5-5; CDR3aa: CASSYWRDSPRDF; CDR3nt: TGTGCCAGCAGCTATTGGCGGGACAGCCCTCGAGACTTC
d_gene: .; abundance: once; j_gene: TRBJ2-1; v_gene: TRBV2; CDR3aa: CASRTGTSSYNEQFF; CDR3nt: TGTGCCAGCAGAACCGGGACAAGCTCCTACAATGAGCAGTTCTTC
d_gene: .; abundance: .; j_gene: TRBJ1-1; v_gene: TRBV15; CDR3aa: CATSRPSTLNTEAFF; CDR3nt: TGTGCCACCAGCAGACCCTCGACTCTGAACACTGAAGCTTTCTTT
d_gene: TRBD1; abundance: .; j_gene: TRBJ2-7; v_gene: TRBV5-4; CDR3aa: CASSVDRGSSYEQYF; CDR3nt: TGTGCCAGCAGCGTGGACAGGGGGAGCTCCTACGAGCAGTACTTC
d_gene: .; abundance: once; j_gene: TRBJ2-7; v_gene: TRBV20-1; CDR3aa: CSASEGVEQYF; CDR3nt: TGCAGTGCTAGCGAAGGGGTCGAGCAGTACTTC
d_gene: .; abundance: .; j_gene: TRBJ2-3; v_gene: TRBV5-1; CDR3aa: CASSLARDTQYF; CDR3nt: TGCGCCAGCAGCTTGGCCAGGGATACGCAGTATTTT
d_gene: TRBD1; abundance: .; j_gene: TRBJ1-5; v_gene: TRBV23-1; CDR3aa: CASSNRQGGDSNQPQHF; CDR3nt: TGCGCCAGCTCAAACCGACAGGGGGGGGATAGCAATCAGCCCCAGCATTTT
d_gene: .; abundance: .; j_gene: TRBJ2-2; v_gene: TRBV29-1; CDR3aa: CSVVGGQMNTGELFF; CDR3nt: TGCAGCGTTGTGGGGGGTCAGATGAACACCGGGGAGCTGTTTTTT
d_gene: .; abundance: .; j_gene: TRBJ1-2; v_gene: TRBV21-1; CDR3aa: CASKTTGGANGYTF; CDR3nt: TGTGCCAGCAAGACGACAGGGGGCGCAAATGGCTACACCTTC
d_gene: .; abundance: .; j_gene: TRBJ2-1; v_gene: TRBV7-3; CDR3aa: CASSFDGASNEQFF; CDR3nt: TGTGCCAGCAGCTTCGACGGAGCAAGCAATGAGCAGTTCTTC
d_gene: .; abundance: once; j_gene: TRBJ2-2; v_gene: TRBV6-5; CDR3aa: CASSYDRRTGELFF; CDR3nt: TGTGCCAGCAGTTACGACAGGCGAACCGGGGAGCTGTTTTTT
d_gene: TRBD1; abundance: .; j_gene: TRBJ1-5; v_gene: TRBV4-2; CDR3aa: CASSPEGTGGQPQHF; CDR3nt: TGTGCCAGCAGCCCAGAGGGGACAGGGGGTCAGCCCCAGCATTTT
d_gene: .; abundance: .; j_gene: TRBJ2-5; v_gene: TRBV7-2; CDR3aa: CASSLVRVDLIQETQYF; CDR3nt: TGTGCCAGCAGCTTAGTCAGGGTCGATCTCATTCAAGAGACCCAGTACTTC
d_gene: .; abundance: .; j_gene: TRBJ2-2; v_gene: TRBV28; CDR3aa: CASSFPAANTGELFF; CDR3nt: TGTGCCAGCAGTTTTCCGGCGGCGAACACCGGGGAGCTGTTTTTT